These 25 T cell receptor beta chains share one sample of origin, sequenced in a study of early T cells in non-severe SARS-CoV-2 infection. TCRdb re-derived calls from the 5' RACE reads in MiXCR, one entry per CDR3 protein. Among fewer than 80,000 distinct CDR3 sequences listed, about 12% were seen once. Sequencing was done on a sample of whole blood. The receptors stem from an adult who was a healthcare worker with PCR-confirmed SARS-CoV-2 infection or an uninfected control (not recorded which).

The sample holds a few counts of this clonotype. This chain's CDR3 is CASRIGETQYF. As DNA, the CDR3 is TGTGCCAGCAGGATCGGGGAGACCCAGTACTTC. The rearrangement uses TRBV7-2 and TRBJ2-5, with D uncertain. The V end lost 6 bases, the J end lost 5 bases, and 7 bases lay between the germline ends. The CDR3 is made up of 11 amino acids. Per the germline V gene, CDR1 is SGHTA and CDR2 is FQGNSA.

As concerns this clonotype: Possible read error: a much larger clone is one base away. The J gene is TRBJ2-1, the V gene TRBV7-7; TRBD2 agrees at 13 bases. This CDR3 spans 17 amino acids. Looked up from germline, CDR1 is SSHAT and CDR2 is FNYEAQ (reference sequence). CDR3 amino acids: CARSLKARTSGSNEQFF. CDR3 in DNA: TGTGCCAGGAGCTTAAAGGCGAGGACTAGCGGGAGCAATGAGCAGTTCTTC.

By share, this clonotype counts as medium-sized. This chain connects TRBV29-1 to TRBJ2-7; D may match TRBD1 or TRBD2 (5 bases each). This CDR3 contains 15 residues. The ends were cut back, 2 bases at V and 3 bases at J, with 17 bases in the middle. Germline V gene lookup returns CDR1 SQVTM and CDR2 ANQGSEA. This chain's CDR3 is CSVEIWDQGLYEQYF. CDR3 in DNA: TGCAGCGTTGAAATTTGGGACCAAGGCCTCTACGAGCAGTACTTC.

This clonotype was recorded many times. The CDR3 DNA sequence: TGTGCCAGCTCACCACGACCTTCTAGTGGGAAGGTGTACGAGCAGTACTTC. It specifies CASSPRPSSGKVYEQYF. This chain connects TRBV18 to TRBJ2-7; the D is unclear. The V end lost 1 base, the J end lost 4 bases, and 20 bases lay between the germline ends. Germline V lookup: CDR1 KGHSH, CDR2 LQKENI. The CDR3 totals 17 residues.

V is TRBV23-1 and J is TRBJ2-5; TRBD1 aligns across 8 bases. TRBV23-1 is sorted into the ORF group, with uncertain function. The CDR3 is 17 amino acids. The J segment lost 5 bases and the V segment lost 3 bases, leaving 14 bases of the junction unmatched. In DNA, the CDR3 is TGCGCCAGCAGTCATTCTATGGACAGGGAGTACGGGGAGACCCAGTACTTC. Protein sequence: CASSHSMDREYGETQYF.

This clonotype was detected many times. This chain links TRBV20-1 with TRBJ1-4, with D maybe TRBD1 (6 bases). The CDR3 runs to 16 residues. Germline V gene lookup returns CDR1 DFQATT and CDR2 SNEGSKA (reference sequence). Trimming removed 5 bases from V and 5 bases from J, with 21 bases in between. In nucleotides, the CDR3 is TGCAGTGCTGGCCCGGGGGGGGCAGGGAAAAATGAAAAACTGTTTTTT. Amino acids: CSAGPGGAGKNEKLFF.

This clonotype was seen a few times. The CDR3 loop is CSAAPSGRITEQFF. For the CDR3, the DNA is TGCAGTGCTGCCCCTAGCGGGAGGATAACTGAGCAGTTCTTC. The V gene is TRBV20-1, the J gene TRBJ2-1; 11 bases agree with TRBD2. Germline CDR1 DFQATT, CDR2 SNEGSKA (reference sequence). There are 14 residues in the CDR3. With V trimmed by 5 bases and J by 9 bases, 9 bases remained unmatched.

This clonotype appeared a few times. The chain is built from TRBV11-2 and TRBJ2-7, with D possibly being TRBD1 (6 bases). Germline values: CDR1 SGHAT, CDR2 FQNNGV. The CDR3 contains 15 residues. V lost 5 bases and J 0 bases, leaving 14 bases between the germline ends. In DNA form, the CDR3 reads TGTGCCAGCAGCGCGTTAACAGGGATCTCCTACGAGCAGTACTTC. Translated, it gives CASSALTGISYEQYF.

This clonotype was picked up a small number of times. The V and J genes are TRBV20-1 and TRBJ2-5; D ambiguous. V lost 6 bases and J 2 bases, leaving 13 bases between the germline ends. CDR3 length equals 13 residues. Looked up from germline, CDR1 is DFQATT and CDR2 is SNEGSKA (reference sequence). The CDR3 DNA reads TGCAGTGCCTCCGCGACTGTGCAAGAGACCCAGTACTTC. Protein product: CSASATVQETQYF.

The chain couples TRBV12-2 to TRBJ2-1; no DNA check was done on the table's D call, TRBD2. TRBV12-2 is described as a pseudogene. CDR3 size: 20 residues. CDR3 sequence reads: CASRWGEGGLAGGFYNEQFF. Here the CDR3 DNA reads TGTGCAAGTCGCTGGGGAGAAGGGGGACTAGCGGGAGGATTCTACAATGAGCAGTTCTTC.

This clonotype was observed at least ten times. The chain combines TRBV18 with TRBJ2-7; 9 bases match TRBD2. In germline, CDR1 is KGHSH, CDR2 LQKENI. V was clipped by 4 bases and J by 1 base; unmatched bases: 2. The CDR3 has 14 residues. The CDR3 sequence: CASSLSGGSYEQYF. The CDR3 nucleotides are TGTGCCAGCTCACTCAGCGGGGGGTCCTACGAGCAGTACTTC.

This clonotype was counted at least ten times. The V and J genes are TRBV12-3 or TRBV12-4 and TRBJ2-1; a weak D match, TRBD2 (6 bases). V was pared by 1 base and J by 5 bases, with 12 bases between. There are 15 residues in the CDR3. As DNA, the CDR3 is TGTGCCAGCAGTTTAGGGGGAGGCCGGGACAATGAGCAGTTCTTC. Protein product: CASSLGGGRDNEQFF.

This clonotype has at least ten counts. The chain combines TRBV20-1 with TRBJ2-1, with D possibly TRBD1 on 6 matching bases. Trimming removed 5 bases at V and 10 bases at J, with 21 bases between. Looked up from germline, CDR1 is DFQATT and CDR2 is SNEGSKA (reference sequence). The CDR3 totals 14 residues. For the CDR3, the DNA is TGCAGTGCTGGAAGGGGTAGGACGCAGGGGGAGCAGTTCTTC. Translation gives CSAGRGRTQGEQFF.

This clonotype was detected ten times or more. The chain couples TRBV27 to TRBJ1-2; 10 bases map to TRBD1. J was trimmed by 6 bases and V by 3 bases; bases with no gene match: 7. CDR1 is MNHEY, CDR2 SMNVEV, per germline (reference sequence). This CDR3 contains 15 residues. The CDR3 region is CASSLVTGTGDGYTF. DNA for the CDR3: TGTGCCAGCAGTTTGGTCACCGGGACAGGGGATGGCTACACCTTC.

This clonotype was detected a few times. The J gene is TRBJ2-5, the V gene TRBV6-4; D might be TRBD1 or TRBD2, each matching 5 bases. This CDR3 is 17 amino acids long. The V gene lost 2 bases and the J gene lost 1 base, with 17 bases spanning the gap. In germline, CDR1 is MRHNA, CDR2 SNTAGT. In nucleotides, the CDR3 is TGTGCCAGCAGTGACGAATTGGTCGGGGCAGCCCAAGAGACCCAGTACTTC. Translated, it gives CASSDELVGAAQETQYF.

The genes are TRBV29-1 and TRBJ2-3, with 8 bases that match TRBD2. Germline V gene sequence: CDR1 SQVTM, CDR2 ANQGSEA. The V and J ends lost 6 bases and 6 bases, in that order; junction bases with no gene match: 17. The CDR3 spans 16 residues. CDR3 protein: CSVRAGASLPDDTQYF. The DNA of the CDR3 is TGCAGCGTCAGAGCGGGAGCCTCCCTCCCTGATGATACGCAGTATTTT.

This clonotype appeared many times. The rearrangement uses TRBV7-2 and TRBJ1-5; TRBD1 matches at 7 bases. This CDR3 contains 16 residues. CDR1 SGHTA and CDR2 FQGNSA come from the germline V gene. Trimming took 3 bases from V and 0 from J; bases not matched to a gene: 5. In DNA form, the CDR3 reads TGTGCCAGCAGCTTCGGGGACAGAGATAGCAATCAGCCCCAGCATTTT. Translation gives CASSFGDRDSNQPQHF. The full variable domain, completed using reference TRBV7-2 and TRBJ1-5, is GAGVSQSPSNKVTEKGKDVELRCDPISGHTALYWYRQSLGQGLEFLIYFQGNSAPDKSGLPSDRFSAERTGGSVSTLTIQRTQQEDSAVYLCASSFGDRDSNQPQHFGDGTRLSIL.

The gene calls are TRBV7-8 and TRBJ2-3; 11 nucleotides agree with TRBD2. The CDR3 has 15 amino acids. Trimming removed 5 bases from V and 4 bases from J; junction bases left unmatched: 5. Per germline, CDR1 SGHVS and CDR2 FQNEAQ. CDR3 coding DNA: TGTGCCAGCAGCCAACTAGCGGGAGTTGCAGATACGCAGTATTTT. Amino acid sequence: CASSQLAGVADTQYF. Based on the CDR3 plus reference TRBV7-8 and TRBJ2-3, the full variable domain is GAGVSQSPRYKVAKRGQDVALRCDPISGHVSLFWYQQALGQGPEFLTYFQNEAQLDKSGLPSDRFFAERPEGSVSTLKIQRTQQEDSAVYLCASSQLAGVADTQYFGPGTRLTVL.

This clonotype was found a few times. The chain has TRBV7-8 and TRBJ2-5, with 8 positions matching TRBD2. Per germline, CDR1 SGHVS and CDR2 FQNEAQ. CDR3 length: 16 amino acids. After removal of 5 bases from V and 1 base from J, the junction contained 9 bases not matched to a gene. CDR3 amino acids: CASSPAGGRTQETQYF. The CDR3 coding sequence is TGTGCCAGCAGCCCAGCGGGCGGGAGGACCCAAGAGACCCAGTACTTC.

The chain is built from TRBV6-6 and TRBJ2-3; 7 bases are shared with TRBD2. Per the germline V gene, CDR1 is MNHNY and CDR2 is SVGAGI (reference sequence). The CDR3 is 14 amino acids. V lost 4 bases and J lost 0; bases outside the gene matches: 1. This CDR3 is CASSWGGSTDTQYF. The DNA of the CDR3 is TGTGCCAGCAGTTGGGGGGGGAGCACAGATACGCAGTATTTT.

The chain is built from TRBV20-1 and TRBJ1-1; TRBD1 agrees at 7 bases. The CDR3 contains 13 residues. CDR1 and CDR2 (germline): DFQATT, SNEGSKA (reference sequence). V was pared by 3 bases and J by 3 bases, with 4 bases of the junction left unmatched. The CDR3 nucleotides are TGCAGTGCTAGCGAGGGGGCCGACACTGAAGCTTTCTTT. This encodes CSASEGADTEAFF.

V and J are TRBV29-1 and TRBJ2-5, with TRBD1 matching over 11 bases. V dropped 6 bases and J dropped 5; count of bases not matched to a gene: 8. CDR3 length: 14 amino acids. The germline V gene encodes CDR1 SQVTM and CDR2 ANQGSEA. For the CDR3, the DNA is TGCAGCGTCGTGGGACAGGGGGATGTGGAGACCCAGTACTTC. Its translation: CSVVGQGDVETQYF.

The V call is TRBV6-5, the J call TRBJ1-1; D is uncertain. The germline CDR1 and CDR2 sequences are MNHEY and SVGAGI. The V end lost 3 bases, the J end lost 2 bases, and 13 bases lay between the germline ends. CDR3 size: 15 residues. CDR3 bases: TGTGCCAGCAGTTATTCCGGGCTTCTAAACACTGAAGCTTTCTTT. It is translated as CASSYSGLLNTEAFF.

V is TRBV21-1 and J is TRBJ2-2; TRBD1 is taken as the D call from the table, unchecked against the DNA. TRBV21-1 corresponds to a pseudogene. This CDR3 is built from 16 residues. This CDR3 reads CASSFKPGENTGELFF. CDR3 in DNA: TGTGCCAGCAGCTTTAAGCCAGGGGAGAACACCGGGGAGCTGTTTTTT.

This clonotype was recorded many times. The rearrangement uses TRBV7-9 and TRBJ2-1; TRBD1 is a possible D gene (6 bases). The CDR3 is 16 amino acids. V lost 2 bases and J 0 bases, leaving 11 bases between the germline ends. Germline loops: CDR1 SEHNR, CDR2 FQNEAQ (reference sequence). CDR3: CASSLKGEISYNEQFF. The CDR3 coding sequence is TGTGCCAGCAGCTTAAAGGGGGAGATCTCCTACAATGAGCAGTTCTTC.